A single sample gave rise to the 28 T cell receptor beta chains below, sequenced in a study of CD8 T cells in ankylosing spondylitis. TCRdb processed the 5' RACE reads anew with MiXCR; each CDR3 protein has one entry. The sample lists some 450,000 distinct CDR3 sequences; roughly 18% were seen once. Regarding the study as a whole: Seven or eight highly homologous variants formed a TCR beta motif that appeared characteristic of ankylosing spondylitis blood.

The antigens for these receptors are not known. The sample consisted of blood, either unsorted or a sorted T cell fraction (not recorded which). The origin of the receptors is a male donor with ankylosing spondylitis.

The chain is built from TRBV2 and TRBJ2-5; 10 bases line up with TRBD2. There are 15 residues in the CDR3. V lost 3 bases and J lost 5; bases outside the gene matches: 6. Germline V gene lookup returns CDR1 SNHLY and CDR2 FYNNEI. The CDR3, as DNA: TGTGCCAGCAGTGACCAGGGACTAGCGATGGAGACCCAGTACTTC. It codes for CASSDQGLAMETQYF.

The chain uses TRBV3-1 and TRBJ2-3; no reliable D call. The CDR3 has 15 amino acids. V was clipped by 1 base and J by 6 bases, with 14 bases between them. Germline lookup yields CDR1 LGHDT and CDR2 YNNKEL (reference sequence). CDR3 in DNA: TGTGCCAGCAGCCAAGCGCTCTCTACTGGGGATACGCAGTATTTT. Its translation: CASSQALSTGDTQYF.

This clonotype was seen a few times. The chain carries TRBV20-1 and TRBJ2-5, with 7 bases that match TRBD1. Germline lookup yields CDR1 DFQATT and CDR2 SNEGSKA (reference sequence). This CDR3 spans 15 amino acids. The V segment lost 2 bases and the J segment 5 bases; nucleotides outside the gene matches: 11. The CDR3 spells CSARSRDRLRETQYF. DNA of the CDR3: TGCAGTGCTAGATCCCGGGACAGACTCCGGGAGACCCAGTACTTC.

The V call is TRBV5-1, the J call TRBJ2-7, with D possibly being TRBD1 (6 bases). Trimming shortened V by 6 bases and J by 4 bases, and 14 bases separated the two germline ends. The CDR3 loop spans 13 amino acids. Germline V gene data show CDR1 as SGHRS and CDR2 as YFSETQ. CDR3 nucleotide sequence: TGCGCCAGCAATAAGGACAGCCTGTACGAGCAGTACTTC. Its protein product is CASNKDSLYEQYF.

This sequence joins TRBV2 and TRBJ1-5; D unresolved. CDR1 is SNHLY, CDR2 FYNNEI, per germline. This CDR3 contains 14 residues. Trimming shortened V by 4 bases and J by 2 bases, and 9 bases separated the two germline ends. The CDR3 DNA sequence: TGTGCCAGCAGTGTGAGTACAGGCAATCAGCCCCAGCATTTT. This sequence encodes CASSVSTGNQPQHF.

The chain carries TRBV20-1 and TRBJ2-1; 12 nucleotides line up with TRBD2. Trimming removed 0 bases from V and 7 bases from J; junction bases left unmatched: 7. The CDR3 extends over 16 amino acids. Germline assignment: CDR1 DFQATT and CDR2 SNEGSKA (reference sequence). CDR3: CSARDAASGRDNEQFF. The CDR3 nucleotides are TGCAGTGCTAGAGATGCGGCTAGCGGGAGGGATAATGAGCAGTTCTTC.

The V call is TRBV20-1, the J call TRBJ2-1; TRBD2 aligns across 11 bases. Germline CDR1 is DFQATT and CDR2 is SNEGSKA (reference sequence). The CDR3 sequence is 14 residues long. The V segment lost 1 base and the J segment 9 bases; nucleotides outside the gene matches: 5. The CDR3 region has the DNA TGCAGTGCTAGAGCGCTAGCGGGAGGTATTGAGCAGTTCTTC. Its protein product is CSARALAGGIEQFF.

V usage is TRBV5-1 and J usage is TRBJ2-2; 11 nucleotides agree with TRBD1. Germline trimming cut 2 bases from V and 4 bases from J; bases unmatched to any gene: 7. Looked up from germline, CDR1 is SGHRS and CDR2 is YFSETQ. The CDR3 is 17 residues long. CDR3 nucleotide sequence: TGCGCCAGCAGCTTAGGACAGGGGGCCGGTGGCACCGGGGAGCTGTTTTTT. It yields the protein CASSLGQGAGGTGELFF.

This clonotype was seen a handful of times. The chain links TRBV20-1 to TRBJ2-1; the D gene is possibly TRBD2 (5 bases). Trimming stripped 0 bases from V and 4 bases from J, with 13 bases between. CDR3 length equals 15 residues. From germline, CDR1 is DFQATT and CDR2 SNEGSKA (reference sequence). The CDR3 region has the DNA TGCAGTGCTAGAGATAGCGAGCGCCGGTACAATGAGCAGTTCTTC. It translates to CSARDSERRYNEQFF.

The chain joins TRBV6-1 to TRBJ1-4; D remains ambiguous. The germline CDR1 and CDR2 sequences are MNHNS and SASEGT. V was clipped by 7 bases and J by 0 bases, with 9 bases between them. CDR3 length: 14 amino acids. The CDR3: CASKDVSTNEKLFF. The CDR3 DNA follows: TGTGCCAGCAAGGACGTCTCAACTAATGAAAAACTGTTTTTT.

This clonotype was found many times. The chain carries TRBV29-1 and TRBJ2-2, with D possibly TRBD1 on 6 matching bases. V was clipped by 7 bases and J by 1 base, with 13 bases between them. Germline-derived CDR1 and CDR2 are SQVTM and ANQGSEA. This CDR3 spans 14 amino acids. The CDR3 spells CSAQGHLNTGELFF. CDR3 DNA: TGCAGCGCCCAGGGACACCTGAACACCGGGGAGCTGTTTTTT.

The chain employs TRBV27 and TRBJ1-2; 7 nucleotides align to TRBD1. Germline-derived CDR1 and CDR2 are MNHEY and SMNVEV (reference sequence). The CDR3 length is 13 residues. Trimming removed 5 bases from V and 8 bases from J; junction bases left unmatched: 8. The CDR3 sequence is CASSGDRVGGYTF. CDR3 in DNA: TGTGCCAGCAGTGGAGACAGGGTGGGCGGCTACACCTTC.

This clonotype was picked up a small number of times. The J gene is TRBJ2-1, the V gene TRBV5-1, with D possibly being TRBD1 (5 bases). The CDR3 has 15 amino acids. The V end lost 4 bases, the J end lost 2 bases, and 13 bases lay between the germline ends. The germline V gene has CDR1 SGHRS and CDR2 YFSETQ. The CDR3 region is CASSTSGNPYNEQFF. The CDR3 DNA is TGCGCCAGCAGCACATCAGGGAACCCCTACAATGAGCAGTTCTTC.

This clonotype occurred a few times. The J gene is TRBJ2-3, the V gene TRBV20-1; 10 bases fit TRBD2. V lost 6 bases and J lost 6; bases outside the gene matches: 9. Germline values: CDR1 DFQATT, CDR2 SNEGSKA (reference sequence). The CDR3 loop spans 14 amino acids. DNA of the CDR3: TGCAGTGCCGTACGGAGCGGGAGGGGTGATACGCAGTATTTT. Protein: CSAVRSGRGDTQYF.

This clonotype was detected many times. The J gene is TRBJ2-1, the V gene TRBV5-1; D is uncertain. The CDR3 covers 13 residues. V was clipped by 0 bases and J by 15 bases, with 16 bases between them. Germline lookup yields CDR1 SGHRS and CDR2 YFSETQ. The CDR3 protein is CASSLELWKDLFF. The CDR3 DNA sequence: TGCGCCAGCAGCTTGGAACTTTGGAAGGACCTGTTCTTC. Together with reference TRBV5-1 and TRBJ2-1, the CDR3 gives the full variable domain: KAGVTQTPRYLIKTRGQQVTLSCSPISGHRSVSWYQQTPGQGLQFLFEYFSETQRNKGNFPGRFSGRQFSNSRSEMNVSTLELGDSALYLCASSLELWKDLFFGPGTRLTVL.

This clonotype was detected only a few times. V usage is TRBV27 and J usage is TRBJ1-6; D uncertain. The ends were cut back, 2 bases at V and 8 bases at J, with 13 bases in the middle. The CDR3 runs 15 residues. Germline V gives CDR1 MNHEY, CDR2 SMNVEV (reference sequence). CDR3 in amino acids: CASSLRWGKDSPLHF. The CDR3 DNA is TGTGCCAGCAGTTTAAGGTGGGGAAAGGATTCACCCCTCCACTTT.

The chain couples TRBV7-8 to TRBJ2-2; D is undetermined. Per the germline V gene, CDR1 is SGHVS and CDR2 is FQNEAQ. Between the trimmed V and J ends, which lost 5 bases and 0 bases, there was a span of 13 bases. CDR3 length equals 16 residues. The DNA for the CDR3 is TGTGCCAGCAGCCCCTATAGGGTAGCGAACACCGGGGAGCTGTTTTTT. Its translation is CASSPYRVANTGELFF.

In its sample, this clonotype was seen a few times. The chain joins TRBV20-1 to TRBJ1-1; tentative D call: TRBD1 (5 bases). Trimming removed 2 bases from V and 7 bases from J, with 17 bases in between. Looked up from germline, CDR1 is DFQATT and CDR2 is SNEGSKA (reference sequence). This CDR3 has 14 amino acids. The CDR3, as DNA: TGCAGTGCTAGACCCGTTAGACAGTCTTTTGAAGCTTTCTTT. Amino acid sequence: CSARPVRQSFEAFF.

V gene TRBV20-1 combines with J gene TRBJ2-5; D remains unclear. The CDR3 is made up of 13 amino acids. The germline V gene encodes CDR1 DFQATT and CDR2 SNEGSKA (reference sequence). V gave up 3 bases and J gave up 2 bases, with 10 bases separating them. CDR3 residues: CSARGMGQETQYF. The CDR3, as DNA: TGCAGTGCTAGGGGGATGGGGCAAGAGACCCAGTACTTC.

Ten or more counts support this clonotype. As DNA, the CDR3 is TGTGCCAGCAGACATTGGATTAGTGGTCAAGAGACCTACAATGAGCAGTTCTTC. This codes for CASRHWISGQETYNEQFF. This chain links TRBV2 with TRBJ2-1; D uncertain. From germline, CDR1 is SNHLY and CDR2 FYNNEI. Trimming removed 6 bases at V and 2 bases at J, with 23 bases between. The CDR3 spans 18 residues.

The rearrangement joins TRBV20-1 to TRBJ1-4; 9 bases line up with TRBD1. V dropped 5 bases and J dropped 6; count of bases not matched to a gene: 10. Germline V gene data show CDR1 as DFQATT and CDR2 as SNEGSKA (reference sequence). This CDR3 comprises 15 residues. The CDR3 loop is CSALTPDRGDEKLFF. CDR3 nucleotide sequence: TGCAGTGCTCTTACCCCGGACAGGGGAGATGAAAAACTGTTTTTT.

This rearrangement joins TRBV7-2 to TRBJ1-6, with D hard to call. V dropped 2 bases and J dropped 0 bases, with 14 bases sitting between them. The CDR3 has 18 amino acids. CDR1 is SGHTA, CDR2 FQGNSA, per germline. The CDR3 DNA sequence: TGTGCCAGCAGCTTATCGCGGCGATGGGGCTCCTATAATTCACCCCTCCACTTT. Translating it yields CASSLSRRWGSYNSPLHF.

V is TRBV18 and J is TRBJ1-1; D gene unclear. CDR1 and CDR2 from the germline V gene are KGHSH and LQKENI. V lost 3 bases and J lost 7, with 9 bases in between. The CDR3 runs to 12 residues. The CDR3 spells CASSPRENEAFF. The CDR3 nucleotides read TGTGCCAGCTCACCTAGGGAGAATGAAGCTTTCTTT.

V and J are TRBV19 and TRBJ1-2; D perhaps matches TRBD1 (5 bases). V lost 5 bases and J 4 bases, leaving 11 bases between the germline ends. The CDR3 covers 13 residues. Germline values: CDR1 LNHDA, CDR2 SQIVND (reference sequence). The CDR3 protein is CASSSTETYGYTF. CDR3 nucleotides: TGTGCCAGTAGTTCGACAGAGACCTATGGCTACACCTTC.

The chain is built from TRBV28 and TRBJ2-7, with TRBD1 as a possible D gene (6 bases). Germline V lookup: CDR1 MDHEN, CDR2 SYDVKM. Trimming removed 2 bases at V and 2 bases at J, with 16 bases between. The CDR3 is 16 amino acids. The CDR3 protein is CASSLGAATGTYEQYF. The CDR3 coding sequence is TGTGCCAGCAGTTTAGGCGCGGCCACAGGGACCTACGAGCAGTACTTC.

The genes are TRBV6-5 and TRBJ2-2; D unresolved. The CDR3 runs 14 residues. Germline V gene lookup returns CDR1 MNHEY and CDR2 SVGAGI. The V and J ends lost 2 bases and 1 base respectively, with 5 bases between them. CDR3 loop: CASSYILNTGELFF. The CDR3 DNA is TGTGCCAGCAGTTACATCTTGAACACCGGGGAGCTGTTTTTT.

This clonotype has just a few counts. This rearrangement joins TRBV5-5 to TRBJ2-2; 8 bases map to TRBD1. Trimming at V came to 0 bases and at J to 7 bases, leaving 8 bases not matched to a gene. The germline CDR1 and CDR2 sequences are SGHKS and YYEKEE (reference sequence). The CDR3 sequence is 16 residues long. The CDR3 protein is CASSLGDSGGHGELFF. The CDR3 nucleotides read TGTGCCAGCAGCTTGGGGGACTCAGGGGGCCACGGGGAGCTGTTTTTT.

This chain uses TRBV7-2 with TRBJ2-5; D gene uncertain. The length of the CDR3 is 16 residues. Germline CDR1 and CDR2: SGHTA and FQGNSA. V was trimmed by 5 bases and J by 4 bases, leaving 20 bases between them. CDR3 DNA: TGTGCCAGCAGCCGAAGCCGGGCCCCCGAGAGAGAGACCCAGTACTTC. Amino acids: CASSRSRAPERETQYF.